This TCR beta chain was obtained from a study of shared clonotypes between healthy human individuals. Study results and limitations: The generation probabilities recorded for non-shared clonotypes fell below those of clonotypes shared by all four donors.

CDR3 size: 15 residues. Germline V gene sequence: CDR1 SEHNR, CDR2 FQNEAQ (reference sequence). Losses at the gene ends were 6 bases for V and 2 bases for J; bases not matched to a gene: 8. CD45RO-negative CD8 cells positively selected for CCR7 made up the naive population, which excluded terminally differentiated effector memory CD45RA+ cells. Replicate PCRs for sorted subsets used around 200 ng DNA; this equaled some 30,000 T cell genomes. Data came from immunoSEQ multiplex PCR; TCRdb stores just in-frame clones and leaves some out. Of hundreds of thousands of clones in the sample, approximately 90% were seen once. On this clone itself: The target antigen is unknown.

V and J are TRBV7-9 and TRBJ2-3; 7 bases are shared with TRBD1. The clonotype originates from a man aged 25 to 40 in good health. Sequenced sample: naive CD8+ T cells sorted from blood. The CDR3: CASRLQGVNTDTQYF. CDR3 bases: TGTGCCAGCAGACTTCAGGGGGTTAACACAGATACGCAGTATTTT. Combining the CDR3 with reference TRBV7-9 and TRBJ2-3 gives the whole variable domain DTGVSQNPRHKITKRGQNVTFRCDPISEHNRLYWYRQTLGQGPEFLTYFQNEAQLEKSRLLSDRFSAERPKGSFSTLEIQRTEQGDSAMYLCASRLQGVNTDTQYFGPGTRLTVL.